This T cell receptor beta chain was recovered during a study of cytotoxic CD8 clonotypes in ibrutinib-treated CLL (dated by TCRdb to about 2021). A note on the overall study: The cohort had about a dozen relapsed/refractory and roughly 14 treatment-naive patients; 17 to 18 were IGHV unmutated. Partial responses were observed in roughly 24 patients and complete responses in 2; after a median follow-up of 68 months, remission was maintained in approximately 15 patients and progression was observed in about twelve. Response samples were taken after a median of roughly eleven months on treatment, ranging from about 6 to 40 months. An average of 255,043 productive templates and 80,000 to 95,000 productive rearrangements was obtained per sample. Of the approximately 86 participants in the trial, about two dozen had longitudinal samples available. Cryopreserved peripheral blood mononuclear cells were obtained prior to treatment, at the time of response, and at either disease progression or sustained remission. All remission and progressive disease samples were collected while patients were still receiving ibrutinib. The research as a whole found: At ibrutinib response clonality went up, during sustained remission it held steady, and at progression it dropped back toward baseline. Sustained-remission and progressing patients did not have matched sampling times, and lymph node repertoires were not examined. At baseline, clonality was higher than in age-matched healthy donors and showed a strong correlation with circulating CD8+ T-cell counts. Public clonotypes were found to be uncommon and were observed to contract or remain stable during treatment; the increase in clonality was shown to reflect expansion of private clonotypes at ibrutinib response.

As encoded in the germline V gene (reference sequence), CDR1 is LNHDA while CDR2 is SQIVND. There are 16 amino acids in the CDR3, from cysteine to phenylalanine inclusive. Only the CDR3 region is kept as DNA, spanning 48 bases read in frame from base 1. Deletion took 7 bases off V and 0 bases off J, with a span of 13 bases between the germline ends. A MiSeq instrument was used for deep resolution sequencing, which targeted depths ranging from 1 in 1 million up to 1 in 200,000 T cells, with coverage averaging 10x for each clonotype. The immunoSEQ hsTCRB Kit was used to generate the TCR beta libraries. The authors' pipeline ran thus. Data were analyzed with ImmunoSEQ Data Assistant and ImmunoSEQ Analyzer, with V, D and J genes assigned per IMGT definitions. Clonality, which ranges from 0 to 1, was calculated by subtracting the normalized Shannon entropy of productive rearrangement frequencies from one. Only overrepresented clonotypes making up at least 0.05% of the repertoire of each patient were included in the public clonotype analysis. Some 13 age-matched healthy donor repertoires from immuneACCESS served as clonality controls. TCRdb took over this immuneACCESS table, retaining in-frame rearrangements with V and J assigned. Such tables are incomplete; in checked studies, under half of the missing clones stem from an unresolved V gene, and the remainder is unexplained. V, J and clone size are those of that table, while D and trimming were read from the DNA. Recorded for this sample are about 50,000 clones; about three fifths of them occurred a single time. The ten largest clones add up to 25% to 30% of the sample.

Regarding this clone: This receptor's antigen is unknown. Base qualities are not at hand, and no much larger clone is one base apart.

The time point label, read with the paper, signifies: approximately 25 months on ibrutinib. For TCR beta library preparation, roughly 2 micrograms of genomic DNA were extracted from the cryopreserved PBMCs. Longitudinal blood samples from CLL patients on ibrutinib monotherapy underwent high-throughput TCR beta sequencing. The patients took part in an open-label, single-center phase 2 trial of ibrutinib monotherapy. This chain joins TRBV19 to TRBJ2-6, with the D segment identity uncertain. This clonotype originated in a human donor with chronic lymphocytic leukemia. Sequences were derived from PBMCs, sampled after 24 months of ibrutinib treatment. The DNA sequence follows: TGTGCCAGTACCACCTACCAGAGCTCTGGGGCCAACGTCCTGACTTTC. This yields the protein CASTTYQSSGANVLTF.